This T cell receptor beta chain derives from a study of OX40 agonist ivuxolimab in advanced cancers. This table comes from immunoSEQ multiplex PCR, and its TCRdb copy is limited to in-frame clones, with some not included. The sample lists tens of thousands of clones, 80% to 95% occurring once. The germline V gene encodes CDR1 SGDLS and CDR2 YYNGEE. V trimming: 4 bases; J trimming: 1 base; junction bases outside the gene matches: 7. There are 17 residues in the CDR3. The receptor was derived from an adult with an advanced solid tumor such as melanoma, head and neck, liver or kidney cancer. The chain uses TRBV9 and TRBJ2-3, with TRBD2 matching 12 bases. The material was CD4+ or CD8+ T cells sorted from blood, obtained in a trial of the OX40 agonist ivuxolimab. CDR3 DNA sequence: TGTGCCAGCAGCCCTTCTAGCGGGGGGGCCCGCACAGATACGCAGTATTTT. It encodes CASSPSSGGARTDTQYF.